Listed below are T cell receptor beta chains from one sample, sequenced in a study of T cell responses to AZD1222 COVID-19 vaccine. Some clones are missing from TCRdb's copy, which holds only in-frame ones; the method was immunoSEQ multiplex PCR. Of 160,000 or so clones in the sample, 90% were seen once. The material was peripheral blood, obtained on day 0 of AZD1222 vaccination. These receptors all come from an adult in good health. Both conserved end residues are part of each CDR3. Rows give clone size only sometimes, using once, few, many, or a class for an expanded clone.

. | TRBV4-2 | CASSERGTEPMGYTF
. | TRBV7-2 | CASSPRTGSYEQYF
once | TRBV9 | CASSVSTYLGDTIYF
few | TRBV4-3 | CASSQGPGSGANVLTF
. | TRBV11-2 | CASSLVDYGYTF
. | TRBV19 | CASSIDSATNTEAFF
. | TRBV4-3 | CASSRVTGDDIQYF
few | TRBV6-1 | CASSDGDYTTGELFF
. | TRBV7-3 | CASSQGQPGANVLTF
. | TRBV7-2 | CASRPIGTTEAFF
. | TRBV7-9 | CASSLNEGNTIYF
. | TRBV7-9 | CASGPGQMNTEAFF
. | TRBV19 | CASTPGVWTGELFF
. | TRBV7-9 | CASSPGASGIFLHEQFF
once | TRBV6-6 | CASSPTSGTPYEQYF
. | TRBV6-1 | CASSDFLDVEMNTEAFF
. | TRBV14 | CASRDTGTANTGELFF
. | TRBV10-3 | CAISGRKREENEQFF
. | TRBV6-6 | CASTKGRAPYEQYF
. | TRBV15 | CATSRLPGRTSYEQYF
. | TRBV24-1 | CATSDSRQGHYGYTF
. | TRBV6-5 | CASSYGTSDTSYEQYF
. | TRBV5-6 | CASSLSGYLGGKPEAFF
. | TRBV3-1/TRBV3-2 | CASSQGTGGQGKLFF
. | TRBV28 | CASSSGLVYEQYF
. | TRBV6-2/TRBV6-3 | CASSTRTETYGYTF
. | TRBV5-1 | CASSFEPGQVFYRTYEQYF
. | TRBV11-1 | CASSLVRSGDTQYF